The 18 T cell receptor beta chains listed next were all sequenced from one sample in a study of cytomegalovirus exposure and HLA in healthy donors. TCRdb's copy holds only in-frame clones and misses some; the assay was immunoSEQ multiplex PCR. The repertoire has roughly 310,000 clones, roughly 90% of them found once; the top ten carry roughly 0.96%. The source material was PBMCs. The receptor source for this set is a man aged 25 to 40 in good health and CMV-seronegative.

This chain uses TRBV2 with TRBJ1-4, with 7 bases fitting TRBD1. The germline V gene encodes CDR1 SNHLY and CDR2 FYNNEI. The CDR3 covers 13 residues. The trim removed 4 bases at V and 8 bases at J, leaving 4 bases unmatched. CDR3 protein: CASSGGQLEKLFF. In DNA form, the CDR3 reads TGTGCCAGCAGTGGGGGACAGCTGGAAAAACTGTTTTTT.

The genes are TRBV5-1 and TRBJ1-6; D is unresolved. Looked up from germline, CDR1 is SGHRS and CDR2 is YFSETQ. Between the trimmed V and J ends, which lost 3 bases and 7 bases, there was a span of 20 bases. This CDR3 spans 17 amino acids. In nucleotides, the CDR3 is TGCGCCAGCAGCTCATCAACGGGGTCCGGTAACAATTCACCCCTCCACTTT. This translates into CASSSSTGSGNNSPLHF.

This chain joins TRBV5-4 and TRBJ2-3; TRBD1 aligns across 9 bases. CDR3 length equals 15 residues. V lost 4 bases and J lost 1; bases outside the gene matches: 4. Per germline, CDR1 SGHNT and CDR2 YYREEE (reference sequence). The CDR3 sequence is CASSDRDRGTDTQYF. The CDR3 DNA follows: TGTGCCAGCAGCGACAGGGACAGGGGCACAGATACGCAGTATTTT.

This chain connects TRBV7-8 to TRBJ1-1; 8 bases agree with TRBD1. Trimming cost V 3 bases and J 12 bases; bases outside gene matches: 12. Germline lookup yields CDR1 SGHVS and CDR2 FQNEAQ. CDR3 size: 14 residues. The CDR3 DNA follows: TGTGCCAGCAGCTTGGACAGGGAACTCCCGACGACTTTCTTT. It specifies CASSLDRELPTTFF.

The count of this clone is one. The chain has TRBV5-1 and TRBJ2-1; 9 bases map to TRBD2. The CDR3 loop spans 17 amino acids. The trim removed 0 bases at V and 6 bases at J, leaving 10 bases unmatched. Germline lookup yields CDR1 SGHRS and CDR2 YFSETQ. The CDR3, as DNA: TGCGCCAGCAGCTTGGAAGCGGGGGGCCCTTCGTTCAATGAGCAGTTCTTC. Translated, it gives CASSLEAGGPSFNEQFF.

The chain is built from TRBV11-2 and TRBJ2-2, with D possibly being TRBD2 (6 bases). CDR3 length equals 16 residues. V lost 2 bases and J lost 5, with 15 bases in between. Germline V lookup: CDR1 SGHAT, CDR2 FQNNGV. The CDR3, as DNA: TGTGCCAGCAGCTTAACTGGGGGGTGCGGGACCGGGGAGCTGTTTTTT. It is translated as CASSLTGGCGTGELFF.

The gene calls are TRBV7-2 and TRBJ1-2, with TRBD1 identical over 7 bases. Germline V CDR1 and CDR2: SGHTA, FQGNSA. The CDR3 sequence is 16 residues long. V gave up 3 bases and J gave up 1 base; unmatched junction bases: 8. The chain's CDR3 is CASSLIGGEINYGYTF. The CDR3 DNA sequence: TGTGCCAGCAGCTTGATAGGGGGCGAGATTAACTATGGCTACACCTTC.

The chain is built from TRBV7-8 and TRBJ2-2, with D perhaps TRBD2 (5 bases). The germline V gene has CDR1 SGHVS and CDR2 FQNEAQ. This CDR3 is 13 amino acids long. Deletions cut 3 bases from V and 7 bases from J, with 9 bases between. CDR3 nucleotide sequence: TGTGCCAGCAGCTTCCTAAGCGGCGGGGAGCTGTTTTTT. It yields the protein CASSFLSGGELFF.

V and J are TRBV5-6 and TRBJ1-1; D is unclear. The germline V gene encodes CDR1 SGHDT and CDR2 YYEEEE. The CDR3 length is 14 residues. V was shortened by 4 bases and J by 7 bases, with 17 bases between the two germline ends. CDR3 nucleotide sequence: TGTGCCAGCAGCCTGATTTCCGAGATCGTTGAAGCTTTCTTT. Its translation is CASSLISEIVEAFF.

The chain carries TRBV12-5 and TRBJ1-3, with unresolved D. CDR3 length equals 14 residues. V dropped 2 bases and J dropped 4 bases, with 9 bases sitting between them. Germline V gene data show CDR1 as LGHNT and CDR2 as FRNRAP. As DNA, the CDR3 is TGTGCTAGTGGTTTGAGAACAGCCGGAAACACCATATATTTT. Protein product: CASGLRTAGNTIYF.

The gene calls are TRBV2 and TRBJ1-5; the D is unclear. V shed 6 bases and J shed 7 bases, with 19 bases lying between them. Per germline, CDR1 SNHLY and CDR2 FYNNEI. CDR3 length: 15 amino acids. The CDR3 nucleotides read TGTGCCAGCAGGAGCCTGACATCGGGGAAGCAGCCCCAGCATTTT. As protein: CASRSLTSGKQPQHF.

V usage is TRBV2 and J usage is TRBJ2-3; weak D call: TRBD2 (5 bases). The germline V gene encodes CDR1 SNHLY and CDR2 FYNNEI. V dropped 1 base and J dropped 5 bases, with 10 bases sitting between them. This CDR3 has 14 residues. The CDR3 here is CASSEVGRGDTQYF. The DNA of the CDR3 is TGTGCCAGCAGTGAAGTGGGCCGGGGAGATACGCAGTATTTT.

The chain combines TRBV19 with TRBJ1-5; 8 positions match TRBD1. V shed 5 bases, J shed 7 bases, and the junction held 7 bases outside the gene matches. CDR1 LNHDA and CDR2 SQIVND come from the germline V gene (reference sequence). The length of the CDR3 is 14 residues. CDR3 in DNA: TGTGCCAGTAGTCCTCAGGGGGCCGGGCAGCCCCAGCATTTT. Protein product: CASSPQGAGQPQHF.

This clone has just a few counts. Other DNA sequences in the sample encode the same CDR3. The CDR3: CASSLGQGAEAFF. The CDR3, as DNA: TGCGCCAGCAGCTTGGGACAGGGGGCTGAAGCTTTCTTT. J is TRBJ1-1 and V is TRBV5-1; TRBD1 agrees at 9 bases. Germline values: CDR1 SGHRS, CDR2 YFSETQ. With 0 bases clipped from V and 6 bases from J, the junction kept 0 bases outside the gene matches. The CDR3 is 13 amino acids.

The rearrangement uses TRBV10-2 and TRBJ2-5, with D possibly being TRBD1 (6 bases). The CDR3 totals 14 residues. CDR1 is WSHSY, CDR2 SAAADI, per germline. Trimming cost V 6 bases and J 0 bases, with 11 bases left between them. The DNA for the CDR3 is TGCGCCAGCAGCCGGGACACAAACCAAGAGACCCAGTACTTC. Amino acids: CASSRDTNQETQYF.

This rearrangement joins TRBV5-1 to TRBJ2-2; D is unclear. V gave up 7 bases and J gave up 5 bases, with 18 bases separating them. Per germline, CDR1 SGHRS and CDR2 YFSETQ. The CDR3 consists of 15 residues. CDR3 region: CASSTSSLSTGELFF. CDR3 sequence (DNA): TGCGCCAGCTCTACGTCATCCTTGAGTACCGGGGAGCTGTTTTTT.

The J gene is TRBJ1-4, the V gene TRBV6-6; possibly TRBD1 for D (5 bases). V lost 6 bases and J 4 bases, leaving 12 bases between the germline ends. Germline CDR1 MNHNY, CDR2 SVGAGI (reference sequence). The length of the CDR3 is 14 residues. The CDR3 protein is CASSPAQGNEKLFF. CDR3 DNA: TGTGCCAGCAGCCCTGCTCAGGGTAATGAAAAACTGTTTTTT.

V is TRBV6-6 and J is TRBJ2-1; 7 nucleotides line up with TRBD1. Germline CDR1 is MNHNY and CDR2 is SVGAGI (reference sequence). There are 16 residues in the CDR3. V was clipped by 0 bases and J by 2 bases; unmatched bases: 4. CDR3 DNA: TGTGCCAGCAGTTACTCTACAGGGGATGCCTACAATGAGCAGTTCTTC. The encoded protein is CASSYSTGDAYNEQFF.